This is a list of T cell receptor beta chains from one sample in a study of T cell changes during pregnancy in multiple sclerosis. Some clones are missing from TCRdb's copy, which holds only in-frame ones; the method was immunoSEQ multiplex PCR. The sample has nearly 40,000 clones; around nine tenths are singletons. The sample here was CD4+ T cells from peripheral blood mononuclear cells, taken before pregnancy. These TCRs come from a female donor with multiple sclerosis, enrolled in a pregnancy study. Each CDR3 is given with its conserved first and last residue. The D gene is left open where the match is weak. Clone size is not always given. Where it is, it says once, few, many or a class for expanded clones.

V gene	clone size	D gene	J gene	CDR3 protein	CDR3 DNA
TRBV2	once	TRBD1	TRBJ2-7	CASSARQGQGTYEQYF	TGTGCCAGCAGTGCACGGCAGGGACAGGGGACCTACGAGCAGTACTTC
TRBV11-3	-	-	TRBJ2-7	CASSLRRASEQYF	TGTGCCAGCAGCTTACGGCGGGCGAGCGAGCAGTACTTC
TRBV7-3	-	-	TRBJ2-1	CASSFLAVPNEQFF	TGTGCCAGCAGCTTCTTAGCGGTCCCCAATGAGCAGTTCTTC
TRBV19	-	TRBD2	TRBJ2-1	CASSAPGLAGGSSYNEQFF	TGTGCCAGTAGTGCTCCGGGACTAGCGGGAGGGAGCTCCTACAATGAGCAGTTCTTC
TRBV7-2	-	-	TRBJ2-7	CASSHPGNEQYF	TGTGCCAGCAGCCACCCGGGAAACGAGCAGTACTTC
TRBV19	once	TRBD1	TRBJ1-2	CASSNLLGGRNYGYTF	TGTGCCAGTAGCAATCTGTTAGGGGGCCGGAATTATGGCTACACCTTC
TRBV7-2	-	-	TRBJ2-7	CASSLSGSSYEQYF	TGTGCCAGCAGCTTAAGCGGTAGCTCCTACGAGCAGTACTTC
TRBV5-1	-	TRBD2	TRBJ2-5	CASTLAGGETQYF	TGCGCCAGTACTCTAGCGGGAGGGGAGACCCAGTACTTC
TRBV6-1	-	-	TRBJ1-5	CASRPGRVGNQPQHF	TGTGCCAGCCGTCCGGGCAGGGTGGGGAATCAGCCCCAGCATTTT
TRBV4-2	-	TRBD2	TRBJ2-1	CASSQGLADYNEQFF	TGTGCCAGCAGCCAAGGACTAGCGGACTACAATGAGCAGTTCTTC
TRBV15	-	TRBD2	TRBJ2-7	CATSRDHGTSNNEQYF	TGTGCCACCAGCAGAGATCATGGGACTAGCAACAACGAGCAGTACTTC
TRBV7-9	-	TRBD2	TRBJ2-5	CASSLDLLARGETQYF	TGTGCCAGCAGCTTAGATCTACTAGCGAGAGGGGAGACCCAGTACTTC
TRBV19	-	TRBD1	TRBJ2-5	CASSFGQGGETQYF	TGTGCCAGTAGTTTCGGACAGGGTGGGGAGACCCAGTACTTC
TRBV5-6	-	-	TRBJ1-3	CASSLSFASVFEAGNTIYF	TGTGCCAGCAGCTTGAGTTTCGCTAGTGTCTTCGAGGCTGGAAACACCATATATTTT
TRBV7-8	-	TRBD1	TRBJ2-2	CASSLNRQGVSGELFF	TGTGCCAGCAGCTTAAACAGACAGGGCGTAAGCGGGGAGCTGTTTTTT
TRBV14	-	-	TRBJ2-7	CASSQVAGPYEQYF	TGTGCCAGCAGCCAAGTTGCGGGCCCCTACGAGCAGTACTTC
TRBV11-3	-	-	TRBJ2-6	CASSFGGANVLTF	TGTGCCAGCAGCTTTGGCGGGGCCAACGTCCTGACTTTC
TRBV19	-	TRBD1	TRBJ1-2	CASSSGTVLAGYTF	TGTGCCAGTAGTTCCGGGACAGTCCTCGCTGGCTACACCTTC
TRBV11-2	-	TRBD1	TRBJ2-4	CASSYDRGRFEDIQYF	TGTGCCAGCAGCTACGACAGGGGGAGGTTTGAGGACATTCAGTACTTC
TRBV7-8	-	TRBD1	TRBJ1-1	CASSLVWVGQVNTEAFF	TGTGCCAGCAGCTTAGTTTGGGTTGGACAGGTGAACACTGAAGCTTTCTTT
TRBV29-1	-	TRBD1	TRBJ2-1	CSVDRGDEQFF	TGCAGCGTGGACAGGGGCGATGAGCAGTTCTTC
TRBV7-9	-	-	TRBJ1-3	CASSSFDTIYF	TGTGCCAGCAGCTCCTTTGACACCATATATTTT
TRBV7-6	-	-	TRBJ2-7	CASSREVQAGSYEQYF	TGTGCCAGCAGCCGAGAAGTCCAGGCCGGGAGCTACGAGCAGTACTTC
TRBV28	-	TRBD2	TRBJ2-3	CASSQNGLAGPPNPTDTQYF	TGTGCCAGCAGCCAGAACGGACTAGCGGGACCCCCGAATCCCACAGATACGCAGTATTTT
TRBV5-4	-	TRBD1	TRBJ1-6	CASSLAGDSNSPLHF	TGTGCCAGCAGCTTGGCGGGGGACAGTAATTCACCCCTCCACTTT
TRBV7-3	-	-	TRBJ2-2	CASSLTTQGTGELFF	TGTGCCAGCAGTCTCACGACACAGGGCACCGGGGAGCTGTTTTTT
TRBV6-5	-	-	TRBJ1-1	CASSYRRGHTEAFF	TGTGCCAGCAGTTACCGGCGGGGGCACACTGAAGCTTTCTTT
TRBV5-6	-	TRBD1	TRBJ1-5	CASSSDRNQPQHF	TGTGCCAGCAGCTCGGACAGGAATCAGCCCCAGCATTTT
TRBV23-1	-	TRBD1	TRBJ1-4	CASSQSFLQGGEKLFF	TGCGCCAGCAGTCAATCATTTTTGCAGGGGGGTGAAAAACTGTTTTTT
TRBV27	-	TRBD2	TRBJ2-7	CASSHLSAGGPSYEQYF	TGTGCCAGCAGTCATCTGTCGGCGGGAGGACCATCCTACGAGCAGTACTTC
TRBV10-3	-	TRBD1	TRBJ1-2	CAVTPGTGYGYTF	TGTGCCGTAACCCCCGGGACAGGATATGGCTACACCTTC
TRBV7-6	-	-	TRBJ2-7	CASSQNPVPGSYEQYF	TGTGCCAGCAGCCAAAACCCGGTCCCGGGTTCCTACGAGCAGTACTTC
TRBV29-1	-	TRBD1	TRBJ2-1	CSALQGATYNEQFF	TGCAGCGCGTTACAGGGGGCTACCTACAATGAGCAGTTCTTC
TRBV7-9	few	TRBD1	TRBJ2-7	CASSPRDSSYEQYF	TGTGCCAGCAGCCCCCGGGACAGTTCCTACGAGCAGTACTTC
TRBV11-2	few	-	TRBJ2-1	CASLLAVAVGNEQFF	TGTGCCAGCCTCCTGGCAGTAGCGGTGGGGAATGAGCAGTTCTTC
TRBV7-9	-	-	TRBJ1-1	CASSVGVPEAFF	TGTGCCAGCAGCGTCGGGGTACCTGAAGCTTTCTTT
TRBV7-9	-	-	TRBJ1-5	CASSLGGGSEPQHF	TGTGCCAGCAGCTTAGGTGGGGGCTCGGAGCCCCAGCATTTT
TRBV19	-	TRBD1	TRBJ2-7	CASSILPYRDRGPLTDYEQYF	TGTGCCAGTAGTATCCTACCCTACCGGGACAGGGGGCCCCTGACCGACTACGAGCAGTACTTC
TRBV11-2	-	TRBD2	TRBJ2-2	CASSKNRLAGERELFF	TGTGCCAGCAGCAAAAACCGACTAGCGGGAGAAAGGGAGCTGTTTTTT
TRBV7-2	-	-	TRBJ2-5	CASSLKWGAETQYF	TGTGCCAGCAGCTTAAAGTGGGGCGCAGAGACCCAGTACTTC
TRBV14	-	TRBD2	TRBJ2-1	CASSRSLAGLYNEQFF	TGTGCCAGCAGCCGATCCTTAGCGGGACTGTACAATGAGCAGTTCTTC
TRBV18	-	-	TRBJ2-5	CASSRDFQETQYF	TGTGCCAGCTCACGGGACTTCCAAGAGACCCAGTACTTC
TRBV27	-	-	TRBJ2-6	CASSLVPTGLLRGANVLTF	TGTGCCAGCAGTTTGGTACCGACAGGTCTGCTTCGGGGGGCCAACGTCCTGACTTTC
TRBV30	once	TRBD1	TRBJ1-2	CAFDRGYGYTF	TGTGCCTTTGACAGGGGTTACGGCTACACCTTC
TRBV19	-	TRBD1	TRBJ2-1	CASSLGGQGGHEQFF	TGTGCCAGTAGTCTCGGGGGACAGGGGGGGCATGAGCAGTTCTTC
TRBV5-1	-	TRBD1	TRBJ2-1	CASSLGQGAVYNEQFF	TGCGCCAGCAGCCTCGGACAGGGGGCGGTATACAATGAGCAGTTCTTC
TRBV15	-	-	TRBJ2-2	CATSRERASDVTGELFF	TGTGCCACCAGCAGAGAGCGTGCGAGCGACGTCACCGGGGAGCTGTTTTTT
TRBV29-1	few	-	TRBJ1-2	CSVEDSNYGYTF	TGCAGCGTTGAGGACAGCAACTATGGCTACACCTTC
TRBV5-4	once	TRBD2	TRBJ2-2	CASSSGLAGDTGELFF	TGTGCCAGCAGCTCGGGACTAGCGGGAGACACCGGGGAGCTGTTTTTT
TRBV7-2	-	-	TRBJ1-4	CASGPGRTALATNEKLFF	TGTGCCAGCGGCCCAGGTCGGACAGCACTTGCAACTAATGAAAAACTGTTTTTT
TRBV6-5	few	-	TRBJ2-1	CASSYASGKQFF	TGTGCCAGCAGTTATGCAAGCGGCAAGCAGTTCTTC
TRBV6-1	-	-	TRBJ1-5	CASSETWAGMGQPQHF	TGTGCCAGCAGTGAAACATGGGCAGGGATGGGTCAGCCCCAGCATTTT
TRBV28	-	TRBD2	TRBJ2-7	CASSLGGLVGSYEQYF	TGTGCCAGCAGTCTGGGAGGGTTGGTGGGATCCTACGAGCAGTACTTC
TRBV19	-	-	TRBJ2-6	CASRALGRPISGANVLTF	TGTGCCAGTAGGGCCCTGGGCAGGCCGATCTCTGGGGCCAACGTCCTGACTTTC
TRBV5-1	-	-	TRBJ2-5	CASSSTGFQETQYF	TGCGCCAGCAGCTCCACGGGGTTCCAAGAGACCCAGTACTTC